This is a list of T cell receptor beta chains from one sample in a study of blood T cell repertoires in COVID-19. Sequencing was performed with immunoSEQ multiplex PCR; in TCRdb, only in-frame clones are kept and a portion is missing. The table has some 260,000 clones, about 88% seen once. The sample comprised peripheral blood. Receptors originate from a woman between 40 and 50 years old who had recovered from COVID-19. Each CDR3 is given with its conserved first and last residue. Each record gives: D gene, clone size, V gene, J gene, CDR3 protein. D genes are given only for firm matches. Size is stated for part of the rows, as once, few or many counts, or as a class when the clone is expanded.

D: .
size: .
V: TRBV6-2/TRBV6-3
J: TRBJ1-2
CDR3: CASSPDWNYGYTF

D: .
size: .
V: TRBV6-6
J: TRBJ2-7
CDR3: CASSTSGRGSYEQYF

D: TRBD2
size: .
V: TRBV6-1
J: TRBJ2-2
CDR3: CASKRGENTGELFF

D: .
size: .
V: TRBV5-4
J: TRBJ2-2
CDR3: CASSFIAGELFF

D: TRBD1
size: once
V: TRBV5-1
J: TRBJ1-5
CDR3: CASSPGTGVGSNQPQHF

D: TRBD2
size: .
V: TRBV7-2
J: TRBJ2-1
CDR3: CASSPPGTTINNEQFF

D: .
size: .
V: TRBV28
J: TRBJ2-5
CDR3: CASSLSRHSLETQYF

D: TRBD2
size: .
V: TRBV5-4
J: TRBJ2-5
CDR3: CASTPGGSRETQYF

D: TRBD1
size: once
V: TRBV6-1
J: TRBJ1-5
CDR3: CASSKGTDSNQPQHF

D: TRBD2
size: once
V: TRBV29-1
J: TRBJ2-5
CDR3: CSAGFPLAGALQETQYF

D: .
size: .
V: TRBV10-1
J: TRBJ2-3
CDR3: CASGRWTEISTDTQYF

D: .
size: .
V: TRBV11-1
J: TRBJ2-3
CDR3: CASSWSKEDTQYF

D: TRBD2
size: .
V: TRBV5-1
J: TRBJ2-1
CDR3: CASTGGNPYNEQFF

D: .
size: .
V: TRBV7-9
J: TRBJ1-1
CDR3: CASSRRGRTEAFF

D: .
size: .
V: TRBV7-2
J: TRBJ2-1
CDR3: CASSPDSSSYNEQFF

D: .
size: .
V: TRBV24-1
J: TRBJ1-3
CDR3: CATSDFNSPSGNTIYF

D: TRBD1
size: once
V: TRBV27
J: TRBJ2-7
CDR3: CASNLQGADCEQYF

D: TRBD1
size: .
V: TRBV6-5
J: TRBJ2-7
CDR3: CASSLTGTAYEQYF

D: .
size: .
V: TRBV6-6
J: TRBJ1-2
CDR3: CASSEGSSGYTF

D: TRBD1
size: .
V: TRBV27
J: TRBJ2-2
CDR3: CASSTRQGPNTGELFF

D: .
size: .
V: TRBV6-2/TRBV6-3
J: TRBJ1-1
CDR3: CASSYDKRFEAFF

D: TRBD1
size: .
V: TRBV4-2
J: TRBJ1-6
CDR3: CASSQHDRGQSSYNSPLHF

D: .
size: .
V: TRBV27
J: TRBJ1-5
CDR3: CASSLKGQSNQPQHF

D: .
size: .
V: TRBV7-9
J: TRBJ2-1
CDR3: CASSFESYSYNEQFF

D: TRBD1
size: many
V: TRBV2
J: TRBJ2-5
CDR3: CASRTDRGETQYF

D: TRBD2
size: once
V: TRBV7-9
J: TRBJ2-3
CDR3: CASSLVRESTDTQYF

D: TRBD1
size: .
V: TRBV30
J: TRBJ1-2
CDR3: CAWSRQGAYGYTF

D: TRBD1
size: once
V: TRBV24-1
J: TRBJ1-2
CDR3: CATSESGTGNYGYTF

D: .
size: .
V: TRBV2
J: TRBJ2-1
CDR3: CASSQGGEQFF

D: TRBD2
size: once
V: TRBV5-4
J: TRBJ2-5
CDR3: CASSLVSGGETQYF

D: .
size: .
V: TRBV12-1
J: TRBJ1-3
CDR3: CASSRNEASGNTIYF

D: .
size: .
V: TRBV9
J: TRBJ2-7
CDR3: CASSVASGPYEQYF

D: .
size: once
V: TRBV25-1
J: TRBJ1-2
CDR3: CASSESGVPGYTF

D: TRBD1
size: .
V: TRBV24-1
J: TRBJ2-2
CDR3: CATSDGVRTSGGGELFF

D: .
size: .
V: TRBV7-2
J: TRBJ2-5
CDR3: CASSLFRGRETQYF

D: .
size: .
V: TRBV5-5
J: TRBJ1-5
CDR3: CASRKGPGDNQPQHF

D: .
size: .
V: TRBV9
J: TRBJ1-6
CDR3: CASSTSKTGGHSPLHF

D: .
size: .
V: TRBV21-1
J: TRBJ2-6
CDR3: CASSPTGANVLTF

D: TRBD2
size: .
V: TRBV4-1
J: TRBJ2-2
CDR3: CASSQDPAGFRVYTGELFF

D: TRBD2
size: .
V: TRBV6-2/TRBV6-3
J: TRBJ2-5
CDR3: CASSYSPRAGGETQYF

D: .
size: .
V: TRBV19
J: TRBJ1-3
CDR3: CASSMQGSSGNTIYF

D: TRBD1
size: .
V: TRBV5-1
J: TRBJ2-3
CDR3: CASTRDRSTDTQYF

D: TRBD1
size: .
V: TRBV5-1
J: TRBJ1-1
CDR3: CASSVGTGGFTEAFF

D: TRBD1
size: .
V: TRBV18
J: TRBJ2-5
CDR3: CASSSLPVTGQGDQETQYF